This TCR beta chain is drawn from a study of long-term antiretroviral therapy in people with HIV. Remarks on this clone: The antigen remains undetermined.

One or more pre-ART and two or more post-ART PBMC samples were available from each donor. DNA was extracted from 1-10 million thawed cryopreserved PBMC. Findings and limits, study-wide: It was not possible to obtain data on ART adherence, viral resistance or therapy changes.

Survey-level immunoSEQ v3.0 assays were run. Profiling relied on immunoSEQ multiplex PCR, and the TCRdb table lists in-frame clones only, not all of them. This sample has 25,000 to 30,000 clones; around 83% occur once, and the top ten carry approximately 4.8%. The length of the CDR3 is 14 residues. Between the trimmed V and J ends, which lost 0 bases and 9 bases, there was a span of 12 bases. Germline V gives CDR1 LNHNV, CDR2 YYDKDF (reference sequence). The clonotype was recovered from a woman aged 25 to 39 with HIV. This sequence joins TRBV15 and TRBJ2-1; D may correspond to TRBD1 or TRBD2 (5 bases each). This material consisted of unsorted PBMCs, taken 0.8 years after starting antiretroviral therapy. CDR3 in amino acids: CATSRDPGGGEQFF. CDR3 bases: TGTGCCACCAGCAGAGATCCGGGTGGGGGTGAGCAGTTCTTC.